These T cell receptor beta chains were read from a single sample in a study of blood T cell repertoires in COVID-19. The table came from immunoSEQ multiplex PCR; TCRdb's copy has only in-frame clones and leaves some out. The table lists around 79,000 clones, roughly 89% of them singletons. The specimen sequenced was peripheral blood. These receptors originate from a man between 65 and 79 years old with active or convalescent COVID-19. The CDR3 runs from the conserved cysteine through the conserved F or W. Each record gives: CDR3 protein, CDR3 DNA, J gene, V gene, D gene, clone size. A D gene is named only where the DNA matches it firmly. The size entry is marked missing in some rows and otherwise reads once, few, many or a size class.

cdr3_aa: CASSASGSGETQYF
cdr3_nt: TGTGCCAGCAGCGCAAGCGGGAGTGGTGAGACCCAGTACTTC
j_call: TRBJ2-5
v_call: TRBV9
d_call: TRBD2
clone_size: NA

cdr3_aa: CASSLDWTDTQYF
cdr3_nt: TGTGCCAGCAGTTTAGACTGGACAGATACGCAGTATTTT
j_call: TRBJ2-3
v_call: TRBV12-3/TRBV12-4
d_call: NA
clone_size: once

cdr3_aa: CASSKTVNRLGSPLHF
cdr3_nt: TGTGCCAGCAGCAAAACTGTAAACAGGCTTGGGTCACCCCTCCACTTT
j_call: TRBJ1-6
v_call: TRBV21-1
d_call: NA
clone_size: NA

cdr3_aa: CASSLDPGKYNEQFF
cdr3_nt: TGTGCCAGCAGCTTAGATCCGGGAAAGTACAATGAGCAGTTCTTC
j_call: TRBJ2-1
v_call: TRBV7-8
d_call: NA
clone_size: NA

cdr3_aa: CASSVGGLAVFSYNEQFF
cdr3_nt: TGTGCCAGCAGTGTAGGCGGGCTAGCGGTCTTCTCCTACAATGAGCAGTTCTTC
j_call: TRBJ2-1
v_call: TRBV27
d_call: TRBD2
clone_size: NA

cdr3_aa: CASSPQGSNQPQHF
cdr3_nt: TGTGCCAGCAGTCCTCAGGGTAGCAATCAGCCCCAGCATTTT
j_call: TRBJ1-5
v_call: TRBV6-5
d_call: NA
clone_size: NA

cdr3_aa: CASSQEPRGQVYGYTF
cdr3_nt: TGCGCCAGCAGCCAAGAACCACGCGGACAGGTTTATGGCTACACCTTC
j_call: TRBJ1-2
v_call: TRBV4-3
d_call: TRBD1
clone_size: NA

cdr3_aa: CASSFPEETQYF
cdr3_nt: TGTGCCAGCAGCTTCCCGGAGGAGACCCAGTACTTC
j_call: TRBJ2-5
v_call: TRBV7-9
d_call: NA
clone_size: NA

cdr3_aa: CASSRKKGTTGTGVEKLFF
cdr3_nt: TGTGCCAGCAGTCGAAAAAAGGGGACCACCGGGACAGGGGTAGAAAAACTGTTTTTT
j_call: TRBJ1-4
v_call: TRBV28
d_call: TRBD1
clone_size: NA

cdr3_aa: CASRQGWNSPLHF
cdr3_nt: TGTGCCAGCAGACAGGGTTGGAATTCACCCCTCCACTTT
j_call: TRBJ1-6
v_call: TRBV3-1/TRBV3-2
d_call: NA
clone_size: NA

cdr3_aa: CASRSPGTGGQPQHF
cdr3_nt: TGTGCCAGCAGGAGCCCCGGGACAGGGGGTCAGCCCCAGCATTTT
j_call: TRBJ1-5
v_call: TRBV6-5
d_call: TRBD1
clone_size: NA

cdr3_aa: CASSLGGQFEAFF
cdr3_nt: TGCGCCAGCAGCTTGGGGGGACAGTTTGAAGCTTTCTTT
j_call: TRBJ1-1
v_call: TRBV5-1
d_call: TRBD1
clone_size: NA

cdr3_aa: CASSLRDLTAYTF
cdr3_nt: TGTGCCAGCAGCTTAAGAGACCTTACAGCCTACACCTTC
j_call: TRBJ1-2
v_call: TRBV5-8
d_call: NA
clone_size: NA

cdr3_aa: CASSLYEGTSGRAAETQYF
cdr3_nt: TGCGCCAGCAGCTTGTATGAGGGGACTAGCGGGAGGGCCGCGGAGACCCAGTACTTC
j_call: TRBJ2-5
v_call: TRBV5-1
d_call: TRBD2
clone_size: NA

cdr3_aa: CASSQADTSNQPQHF
cdr3_nt: TGTGCCAGCAGCCAAGCTGACACTAGCAATCAGCCCCAGCATTTT
j_call: TRBJ1-5
v_call: TRBV4-2
d_call: NA
clone_size: NA

cdr3_aa: CASVSTAAGTEAFF
cdr3_nt: TGTGCCAGTGTCTCGACCGCGGCGGGGACTGAAGCTTTCTTT
j_call: TRBJ1-1
v_call: TRBV19
d_call: NA
clone_size: NA

cdr3_aa: CATSDFNYEGYTF
cdr3_nt: TGTGCCACCAGTGATTTTAATTATGAGGGCTACACCTTC
j_call: TRBJ1-2
v_call: TRBV24-1
d_call: NA
clone_size: NA

cdr3_aa: CAWSEGASGANVLTF
cdr3_nt: TGTGCCTGGAGTGAGGGGGCATCTGGGGCCAACGTCCTGACTTTC
j_call: TRBJ2-6
v_call: TRBV30
d_call: TRBD1
clone_size: NA

cdr3_aa: CASSLGTGRIGQPQHF
cdr3_nt: TGTGCCAGCAGCTTGGGGACAGGGAGAATCGGACAGCCCCAGCATTTT
j_call: TRBJ1-5
v_call: TRBV5-8
d_call: TRBD1
clone_size: NA

cdr3_aa: CASSVQGKVNTEAFF
cdr3_nt: TGTGCCAGCAGCGTACAGGGGAAGGTGAATACTGAAGCTTTCTTT
j_call: TRBJ1-1
v_call: TRBV9
d_call: NA
clone_size: NA

cdr3_aa: CASSRQATSGANVLTF
cdr3_nt: TGTGCCAGTAGTCGACAGGCGACCTCTGGGGCCAACGTCCTGACTTTC
j_call: TRBJ2-6
v_call: TRBV19
d_call: NA
clone_size: many

cdr3_aa: CASSLQRLAGTGEQYF
cdr3_nt: TGTGCCAGCAGTCTTCAGCGACTAGCGGGGACGGGGGAGCAGTACTTC
j_call: TRBJ2-7
v_call: TRBV6-2/TRBV6-3
d_call: TRBD2
clone_size: few

cdr3_aa: CASSVDQTSGRMTQYF
cdr3_nt: TGTGCCAGCAGCGTAGATCAGACTAGCGGGAGGATGACCCAGTACTTC
j_call: TRBJ2-5
v_call: TRBV9
d_call: TRBD2
clone_size: NA

cdr3_aa: CASSPTGVQETQYF
cdr3_nt: TGTGCCAGCTCACCTACAGGGGTCCAAGAGACCCAGTACTTC
j_call: TRBJ2-5
v_call: TRBV18
d_call: TRBD1
clone_size: NA

cdr3_aa: CASSWGGSSQPQHF
cdr3_nt: TGTGCCAGCAGTTGGGGGGGGTCAAGTCAGCCCCAGCATTTT
j_call: TRBJ1-5
v_call: TRBV28
d_call: NA
clone_size: once

cdr3_aa: CASSLVEGAGEQFF
cdr3_nt: TGCGCCAGCAGCTTGGTTGAGGGAGCGGGTGAGCAGTTCTTC
j_call: TRBJ2-1
v_call: TRBV5-1
d_call: NA
clone_size: NA

cdr3_aa: CASSPNRGVAKNIQYF
cdr3_nt: TGTGCCAGCAGCCCGAACAGGGGCGTTGCCAAAAACATTCAGTACTTC
j_call: TRBJ2-4
v_call: TRBV9
d_call: TRBD1
clone_size: NA

cdr3_aa: CASSSDRVYEQYF
cdr3_nt: TGTGCCAGCAGCTCGGACAGAGTTTACGAGCAGTACTTC
j_call: TRBJ2-7
v_call: TRBV3-1/TRBV3-2
d_call: NA
clone_size: NA

cdr3_aa: CASSRTGGLQAFF
cdr3_nt: TGTGCCAGCAGTCGCACAGGGGGCCTCCAAGCTTTCTTT
j_call: TRBJ1-1
v_call: TRBV14
d_call: TRBD1
clone_size: once

cdr3_aa: CASSASGRAPGELFF
cdr3_nt: TGTGCCAGCAGTGCTAGCGGGAGGGCCCCCGGGGAGCTGTTTTTT
j_call: TRBJ2-2
v_call: TRBV6-2/TRBV6-3
d_call: TRBD2
clone_size: NA

cdr3_aa: CASSPDRGVIYGYTF
cdr3_nt: TGCGCCAGCAGCCCAGACAGGGGGGTTATTTATGGCTACACCTTC
j_call: TRBJ1-2
v_call: TRBV4-3
d_call: TRBD1
clone_size: NA

cdr3_aa: CASSPSWGTGRTDTQYF
cdr3_nt: TGTGCCAGTAGCCCCTCGTGGGGGACAGGGCGCACAGATACGCAGTATTTT
j_call: TRBJ2-3
v_call: TRBV19
d_call: TRBD1
clone_size: NA

cdr3_aa: CSAIRGGGYTF
cdr3_nt: TGCAGTGCTATTAGGGGTGGGGGCTACACCTTC
j_call: TRBJ1-2
v_call: TRBV20-1
d_call: NA
clone_size: NA

cdr3_aa: CASRGTGDTEAFF
cdr3_nt: TGTGCCAGCAGAGGGACAGGGGACACTGAAGCTTTCTTT
j_call: TRBJ1-1
v_call: TRBV6-5
d_call: TRBD1
clone_size: NA

cdr3_aa: CASSAPMTGGGQPQHF
cdr3_nt: TGTGCCAGCAGTGCTCCGATGACAGGGGGTGGACAGCCCCAGCATTTT
j_call: TRBJ1-5
v_call: TRBV28
d_call: TRBD1
clone_size: NA